The 20 T cell receptor beta chains below were found in one sample sequenced in a study of blood T cells in healthy people across ages. The authors ran a second PCR of roughly 6 to 12 cycles using a sample-barcoded 5' primer and a J-beta primer mix. One entry per CDR3 protein, called by TCRdb with MiXCR from the 5' RACE reads. The sample has 700,000 to 900,000 distinct CDR3 sequences, 25% to 30% seen once; the top ten hold less than 3.5%. These data also formed part of another study, on T cells of mothers and their children.

Sequenced material: blood. All receptors derive from a boy younger than 18 in good health.

This clonotype was seen only a few times. The chain carries TRBV30 and TRBJ1-1; D is unclear. CDR1 and CDR2 (germline): GTSNPN, SVGIG (reference sequence). The CDR3 spans 13 residues. The V and J ends lost 0 bases and 7 bases respectively, with 12 bases between them. The CDR3 nucleotides read TGTGCCTGGAGTGTACTAGGACGGAATGAAGCTTTCTTT. Amino acids: CAWSVLGRNEAFF.

This chain joins TRBV5-1 and TRBJ2-6; TRBD1 might be the D (5 bases). Germline V CDR1 and CDR2: SGHRS, YFSETQ. This CDR3 has 14 residues. V was pared by 3 bases and J by 7 bases, with 11 bases between. The CDR3 loop is CASSSRQLANVLTF. CDR3 DNA: TGCGCCAGCAGCTCGAGACAGCTCGCCAACGTCCTGACTTTC.

This sequence joins TRBV6-5 and TRBJ1-3; the D is unclear. V shed 5 bases and J shed 0 bases, with 8 bases lying between them. Germline CDR1 is MNHEY and CDR2 is SVGAGI. The CDR3 loop spans 14 amino acids. The CDR3 DNA reads TGTGCCAGCAGTCCGCGGTTCTCTGGAAACACCATATATTTT. This sequence encodes CASSPRFSGNTIYF.

The chain has TRBV2 and TRBJ2-2, with TRBD1 matching over 7 bases. CDR1 is SNHLY, CDR2 FYNNEI, per germline. The junction had 9 bases not matched to a gene; V was cut back by 6 bases and J by 5 bases. This CDR3 region has 15 residues. The CDR3 DNA sequence: TGTGCCAGCAGGGGAACAGGGGAGTGGACCGGGGAGCTGTTTTTT. Residues: CASRGTGEWTGELFF.

This clonotype has a handful of counts. This sequence joins TRBV20-1 and TRBJ2-3; 7 positions agree with TRBD2. V shed 5 bases, J shed 1 base, and the junction held 9 bases outside the gene matches. This CDR3 is 15 amino acids long. CDR1 and CDR2 (germline): DFQATT, SNEGSKA (reference sequence). In DNA form, the CDR3 reads TGCAGTGCTGGACATGGGGGGGGAGGCACAGATACGCAGTATTTT. It specifies CSAGHGGGGTDTQYF.

There are a few counts of this clonotype. V and J are TRBV12-5 and TRBJ2-3, with 7 bases that match TRBD2. Germline V lookup: CDR1 LGHNT, CDR2 FRNRAP. With 3 bases clipped from V and 0 bases from J, the junction kept 6 bases outside the gene matches. The CDR3 contains 16 residues. The CDR3 protein is CASGFRGLESTDTQYF. CDR3 nucleotides: TGTGCTAGTGGTTTTCGAGGACTAGAGAGCACAGATACGCAGTATTTT.

The chain uses TRBV6-1 and TRBJ2-7, with 11 bases fitting TRBD2. V lost 7 bases and J lost 0; bases outside the gene matches: 8. This CDR3 comprises 16 residues. Germline CDR1 and CDR2: MNHNS and SASEGT. The CDR3 DNA sequence: TGTGCCAGCATCAAAGAGGGACTAGCGGTCTCCTACGAGCAGTACTTC. Protein product: CASIKEGLAVSYEQYF.

The chain uses TRBV5-1 and TRBJ1-4; TRBD1 is a possible D gene (6 bases). Deletions cut 4 bases from V and 6 bases from J, with 16 bases between. In germline, CDR1 is SGHRS, CDR2 YFSETQ. This CDR3 has 15 amino acids. The CDR3, as DNA: TGCGCCAGCAGCCAGACAGGCCTTATGGATGAAAAACTGTTTTTT. Translating it yields CASSQTGLMDEKLFF.

This clonotype showed up just a few times. The rearrangement uses TRBV27 and TRBJ1-2; 7 nucleotides agree with TRBD1. Germline loops: CDR1 MNHEY, CDR2 SMNVEV (reference sequence). V lost 10 bases to trimming and J lost 4 bases; unmatched junction nucleotides: 9. CDR3 size: 13 residues. Written as DNA, the CDR3 is TGTGCCACTCGACAGGGAGGTAGCTATGGCTACACCTTC. The encoded protein is CATRQGGSYGYTF.

V gene TRBV7-9 combines with J gene TRBJ2-1, with TRBD2 matching over 13 bases. The CDR3 loop spans 18 amino acids. The germline CDR1 and CDR2 sequences are SEHNR and FQNEAQ (reference sequence). The ends lost 4 bases at V and 8 bases at J; junction bases unmatched: 14. In DNA form, the CDR3 reads TGTGCCAGCAGCTCCTGGACTAGCGGGGGACCAACTGAGGATGAGCAGTTCTTC. As protein: CASSSWTSGGPTEDEQFF.

V and J are TRBV15 and TRBJ2-2; D possibly matches TRBD1 or TRBD2 (5 bases each). CDR1 and CDR2 from the germline V gene are LNHNV and YYDKDF (reference sequence). Trimming shortened V by 1 base and J by 4 bases, and 13 bases separated the two germline ends. This CDR3 comprises 16 residues. The CDR3 DNA follows: TGTGCCACCAGCAGAGTAGTGGGGGTAGGCACCGGGGAGCTGTTTTTT. Its translation is CATSRVVGVGTGELFF.

This clonotype was found once. The chain carries TRBV27 and TRBJ1-2, with D perhaps matching TRBD1 (5 bases). V was shortened by 3 bases and J by 2 bases, with 13 bases between the two germline ends. Germline assignment: CDR1 MNHEY and CDR2 SMNVEV (reference sequence). The CDR3 contains 15 residues. The CDR3 nucleotides are TGTGCCAGCAGTTTTCACGACAGACCGAACTATGGCTACACCTTC. It translates to CASSFHDRPNYGYTF.

This CDR3 reads CASSIDLDGAYGYTF. CDR3 nucleotide sequence: TGTGCCAGCTCAATCGATCTTGACGGGGCCTATGGCTACACCTTC. This chain connects TRBV18 to TRBJ1-2; TRBD1 is a possible D gene (5 bases). V lost 5 bases and J lost 4, with 17 bases in between. This CDR3 spans 15 amino acids. CDR1 and CDR2 from the germline V gene are KGHSH and LQKENI. Using reference TRBV18 and TRBJ1-2 for the parts outside the CDR3, the full variable domain is NAGVMQNPRHLVRRRGQEARLRCSPMKGHSHVYWYRQLPEEGLKFMVYLQKENIIDESGMPKERFSAEFPKEGPSILRIQQVVRGDSAAYFCASSIDLDGAYGYTFGSGTRLTVV.

A single count supports this clonotype. The V and J genes are TRBV27 and TRBJ2-4; unclear D gene. The length of the CDR3 is 14 residues. Germline V CDR1 and CDR2: MNHEY, SMNVEV (reference sequence). The germline V and J ends were trimmed by 7 bases and 1 base, with 11 bases remaining between them. The CDR3 DNA sequence: TGTGCCAGCACGAAATCTGGGGCCAAAAACATTCAGTACTTC. Residues: CASTKSGAKNIQYF.

This clonotype came up a few times. The chain links TRBV2 to TRBJ2-5; TRBD1 aligns across 9 bases. The V and J ends lost 6 bases and 5 bases, in that order; junction bases with no gene match: 16. The germline CDR1 and CDR2 sequences are SNHLY and FYNNEI. The CDR3 covers 17 residues. DNA for the CDR3: TGTGCCAGCAGACCCGGGACAGGGAGGCTAGGTACGGAGACCCAGTACTTC. Amino acids: CASRPGTGRLGTETQYF.

The chain carries TRBV11-2 and TRBJ1-1, with 7 positions matching TRBD1. The CDR3 covers 13 residues. From germline, CDR1 is SGHAT and CDR2 FQNNGV. V lost 6 bases, J lost 5 bases, and 6 bases stayed unmatched. This CDR3 reads CASRSGGGTEAFF. Written as DNA, the CDR3 is TGTGCCAGCAGGTCAGGGGGTGGGACTGAAGCTTTCTTT.

V and J are TRBV6-1 and TRBJ2-1; D is possibly TRBD1 (6 bases). The tail of the sequence fits TRBJ2-7 better, so the J call may be wrong. The CDR3 runs to 14 residues. Germline CDR1 MNHNS, CDR2 SASEGT. CDR3 loop: CASRPAGASPEQYF. The DNA of the CDR3 is TGTGCCAGCAGACCGGCAGGGGCCTCCCCCGAGCAGTACTTC.

There are a few counts of this clonotype. V usage is TRBV6-6 and J usage is TRBJ2-5; no definite D call. Trimming pared 4 bases from V and 4 bases from J, leaving 10 bases between. Germline V gene data show CDR1 as MNHNY and CDR2 as SVGAGI (reference sequence). The CDR3 covers 13 residues. The CDR3 coding sequence is TGTGCCAGCAGTTTCGGGTTCGGAGAGACCCAGTACTTC. Translation: CASSFGFGETQYF.

The chain uses TRBV27 and TRBJ1-2; 7 nucleotides line up with TRBD1. Germline CDR1 MNHEY, CDR2 SMNVEV (reference sequence). CDR3 size: 14 residues. V trimming: 5 bases; J trimming: 4 bases; junction bases outside the gene matches: 7. CDR3 sequence (DNA): TGTGCCAGCAGTCCGGGACAGAACTTCTATGGCTACACCTTC. This encodes CASSPGQNFYGYTF.

Only a few counts were recorded for this clonotype. The chain recombines TRBV14 with TRBJ2-1; either TRBD1 or TRBD2 may fit D (5 bases each). Germline assignment: CDR1 SGHDN and CDR2 FVKESK. The CDR3 has 17 amino acids. The ends were cut back, 1 base at V and 4 bases at J, with 17 bases in the middle. CDR3 sequence reads: CASSQVSWGSPYNEQFF. CDR3 DNA: TGTGCCAGCAGCCAAGTTTCGTGGGGGAGCCCGTACAATGAGCAGTTCTTC.